What follows are 5 T cell receptor beta chains derived from one specimen sequenced in a study of human T cells and chemical hapten exposure. Time point noted: pre-sensitization, week 0. Treatment noted: therapeutic diphenylcyclopropenone sensitization with weekly scalp DPC. TCRdb processed the RACE reads anew with MiXCR; each CDR3 protein has one entry. The repertoire holds about 260,000 distinct CDR3 sequences, with about 9.4% as singletons. The sequencing used whole blood, collected in connection with sensitization to the hapten diphenylcyclopropenone (DPC). Source of these receptors: a woman aged 40 to 55 with alopecia areata. Some clones in this sample may be carry-over from other donors' samples.

This clonotype was counted a few times. CDR3 DNA sequence: TGTGCCTGGGCCTTGGAAGCTTTCTTT. Translation: CAWALEAFF. The J gene is TRBJ1-1, the V gene TRBV30; D ambiguous. The ends were cut back, 5 bases at V and 8 bases at J, with 6 bases in the middle. The germline V gene has CDR1 GTSNPN and CDR2 SVGIG (reference sequence). The CDR3 covers 9 residues.

This clonotype showed up many times. The chain recombines TRBV29-1 with TRBJ2-2; 11 nucleotides align to TRBD2. V shed 7 bases and J 5 bases; nucleotides not matched to a gene: 3. The CDR3 runs to 13 residues. In germline, CDR1 is SQVTM, CDR2 ANQGSEA. The CDR3 DNA reads as TGCAGCGCCGGGACTAGCGGTACCGGGGAGCTGTTTTTT. Its protein is CSAGTSGTGELFF.

The genes are TRBV7-2 and TRBJ1-1; TRBD1 matches at 7 bases. V was pared by 5 bases and J by 0 bases, with 9 bases of the junction left unmatched. The CDR3 loop spans 16 amino acids. The germline V gene has CDR1 SGHTA and CDR2 FQGNSA. CDR3 residues: CASSLPRTGLNTEAFF. The CDR3 DNA reads as TGTGCCAGCAGCCTCCCTAGGACAGGTTTGAACACTGAAGCTTTCTTT.

CDR3 DNA sequence: TGTGCCAGCAGCGCCGCAGCGGGTCCCACAGATACGCAGTATTTT. Its translation is CASSAAAGPTDTQYF. V is TRBV7-2 and J is TRBJ2-3; D perhaps matches TRBD2 (6 bases). The CDR3 totals 15 residues. Germline V gene data show CDR1 as SGHTA and CDR2 as FQGNSA. The V and J ends lost 5 bases and 2 bases respectively, with 14 bases between them.

The CDR3 spells CAWSVLGDTQYF. The DNA for the CDR3 is TGTGCCTGGAGTGTATTGGGAGATACGCAGTATTTT. The chain combines TRBV30 with TRBJ2-3; D ambiguous. Looked up from germline, CDR1 is GTSNPN and CDR2 is SVGIG (reference sequence). There are 12 residues in the CDR3. Trimming stripped 0 bases from V and 5 bases from J, with 6 bases between.